These T cell receptor beta chains were read from a single sample in a study of beta chain features in type 1 diabetes. Generated by immunoSEQ multiplex PCR, the TCRdb table keeps only in-frame clones and is missing some. The table shows about 270,000 clones, with 13% to 15% occurring only once. The sample was naive CD4+ T cells from blood. These receptors were collected from a man aged 25 to 45 with type 1 diabetes. Each CDR3 is given with its conserved first and last residue. Fields, in order: D gene, V gene, clone size, J gene, CDR3 protein, CDR3 DNA. The D gene is left open where the match is weak. Clone size is shown for a subset of rows, as once, few, many or a class of expanded clone.

>TRBD2|TRBV7-2|few|TRBJ2-7
CASSLNSGTPYEQYF
TGTGCCAGCAGCTTAAACAGCGGGACTCCTTACGAGCAGTACTTC
>TRBD1|TRBV2|NA|TRBJ2-7
CASRGTGNSEQYF
TGTGCCAGCAGGGGGACAGGGAATTCCGAGCAGTACTTC
>TRBD1|TRBV6-1|NA|TRBJ2-7
CASRPGTVSYEQYF
TGTGCCAGCAGACCCGGGACAGTCTCCTACGAGCAGTACTTC
>NA|TRBV9|NA|TRBJ1-1
CASSVGGAGALTEAFF
TGTGCCAGCAGCGTAGGCGGAGCGGGGGCGCTCACTGAAGCTTTCTTT
>TRBD2|TRBV4-3|few|TRBJ2-7
CASSQDGLAGARQYF
TGCGCCAGCAGCCAGGACGGACTAGCGGGTGCAAGGCAGTACTTC
>NA|TRBV5-1|few|TRBJ1-2
CASSPGVDGYTF
TGCGCCAGCAGTCCAGGGGTTGATGGCTACACCTTC
>TRBD2|TRBV5-1|NA|TRBJ2-1
CASSLVTSGSYEQFF
TGCGCCAGCAGCTTGGTTACTAGCGGGAGCTATGAGCAGTTCTTC
>TRBD1|TRBV5-1|few|TRBJ2-1
CASRLQGVANNEQFF
TGCGCCAGCAGATTACAGGGGGTCGCTAACAATGAGCAGTTCTTC
>TRBD2|TRBV5-1|NA|TRBJ2-6
CASSSLAGGSGANVLTF
TGCGCCAGCAGCTCCCTAGCGGGAGGGTCTGGGGCCAACGTCCTGACTTTC
>TRBD1|TRBV25-1|few|TRBJ2-7
CASSKQGYEQYF
TGTGCCAGCAGTAAACAGGGGTACGAGCAGTACTTC
>NA|TRBV19|few|TRBJ1-1
CASRRQGMNTEAFF
TGTGCCAGTAGGCGACAAGGAATGAACACTGAAGCTTTCTTT
>TRBD1|TRBV28|NA|TRBJ2-2
CASIDRANTGELFF
TGTGCCAGCATCGACAGGGCGAACACCGGGGAGCTGTTTTTT
>NA|TRBV28|NA|TRBJ1-5
CASSSPHRGNQPQHF
TGTGCCAGCAGCTCTCCCCACAGGGGCAATCAGCCCCAGCATTTT
>TRBD2|TRBV7-3|few|TRBJ2-7
CASSLNPSGRGYEQYF
TGTGCCAGCAGCCTCAACCCTAGCGGGAGGGGTTACGAGCAGTACTTC
>NA|TRBV9|NA|TRBJ2-3
CASSTAVADTQYF
TGTGCCAGCAGCACGGCGGTCGCAGATACGCAGTATTTT
>NA|TRBV28|NA|TRBJ1-5
CASSIGENQPQHF
TGTGCCAGCAGTATCGGGGAAAATCAGCCCCAGCATTTT
>NA|TRBV19|few|TRBJ1-2
CASRSTPRGYTF
TGTGCCAGTAGATCCACCCCGCGCGGCTACACCTTC
>NA|TRBV30|NA|TRBJ2-3
CAWSVYADTQYF
TGTGCCTGGAGTGTTTATGCAGATACGCAGTATTTT
>TRBD1|TRBV19|few|TRBJ1-5
CASSTTGGRGQPQHF
TGTGCCAGTAGTACCACAGGGGGACGCGGTCAGCCCCAGCATTTT
>NA|TRBV18|NA|TRBJ2-5
CASSPATQETQYF
TGTGCCAGCTCACCAGCGACACAAGAGACCCAGTACTTC
>TRBD2|TRBV19|NA|TRBJ2-1
CASRRLAGGLTYNEQFF
TGTGCCAGCCGGCGACTAGCGGGAGGGCTTACCTACAATGAGCAGTTCTTC
>NA|TRBV29-1|few|TRBJ2-3
CSGEVGDTTDTQYF
TGCAGCGGTGAGGTAGGGGACACCACAGATACGCAGTATTTT
>NA|TRBV7-9|NA|TRBJ2-1
CASNTGSSYNEQFF
TGTGCCAGCAACACAGGGAGCTCCTACAATGAGCAGTTCTTC
>NA|TRBV5-6|few|TRBJ2-1
CASAFRGAERNEQFF
TGTGCCAGCGCCTTTCGGGGGGCTGAGAGGAATGAGCAGTTCTTC
>TRBD2|TRBV9|NA|TRBJ2-1
CASSVGGTKTNEQFF
TGTGCCAGCAGCGTAGGAGGGACTAAAACCAATGAGCAGTTCTTC
>TRBD2|TRBV7-2|few|TRBJ2-7
CASKRTSGGYEQYF
TGTGCCAGCAAAAGAACTAGCGGAGGCTACGAGCAGTACTTC
>TRBD2|TRBV7-2|few|TRBJ2-3
CASSRLAGGRTDTQYF
TGTGCCAGCAGCCGGCTAGCGGGAGGGCGGACAGATACGCAGTATTTT
>TRBD1|TRBV6-6|few|TRBJ1-3
CASSPTTGWNTIYF
TGTGCCAGCAGTCCTACGACAGGGTGGAACACCATATATTTT
>TRBD2|TRBV5-4|NA|TRBJ2-5
CASSPGGQQETQYF
TGTGCCAGCAGCCCGGGAGGGCAGCAAGAGACCCAGTACTTC
>NA|TRBV19|NA|TRBJ1-2
CASSIDQEVGGYTF
TGTGCCAGTAGTATAGATCAGGAGGTTGGCGGCTACACCTTC
>NA|TRBV7-2|few|TRBJ2-7
CASSLGPPSSYEQYF
TGTGCCAGCAGCTTAGGCCCCCCGAGCTCCTACGAGCAGTACTTC
>TRBD1|TRBV14|few|TRBJ1-2
CASSATGGGYGYTF
TGTGCCAGCAGCGCGACAGGGGGCGGCTATGGCTACACCTTC
>NA|TRBV14|NA|TRBJ2-7
CASSQVVGGEQYF
TGTGCCAGCAGCCAAGTTGTAGGAGGCGAGCAGTACTTC
>TRBD2|TRBV7-9|few|TRBJ2-5
CASSYFYPSGYQETQYF
TGTGCCAGCAGCTACTTTTATCCTAGCGGCTACCAAGAGACCCAGTACTTC
>TRBD1|TRBV15|NA|TRBJ2-6
CATGTGGSGANVLTF
TGTGCCACCGGGACAGGAGGCTCTGGGGCCAACGTCCTGACTTTC
>NA|TRBV18|NA|TRBJ1-4
CASSPTEATNEKLFF
TGTGCCAGCTCACCAACCGAGGCAACTAATGAAAAACTGTTTTTT
>TRBD1|TRBV27|few|TRBJ1-5
CASSGYGGTGNQPQHF
TGTGCCAGCAGTGGTTATGGCGGGACAGGGAATCAGCCCCAGCATTTT
>TRBD2|TRBV4-3|few|TRBJ2-1
CASSQLAGGRDDEQFF
TGCGCCAGCAGCCAGCTAGCGGGAGGTCGGGATGATGAGCAGTTCTTC
>NA|TRBV4-1|NA|TRBJ1-1
CASSQETGVNTEAFF
TGCGCCAGCAGCCAAGAAACCGGAGTGAACACTGAAGCTTTCTTT
>TRBD2|TRBV29-1|NA|TRBJ2-5
CSVAGTSGEETQYF
TGCAGCGTCGCCGGGACTAGCGGGGAAGAGACCCAGTACTTC
>NA|TRBV28|NA|TRBJ2-7
CASSFNEQYF
TGTGCCAGCAGTTTTAACGAGCAGTACTTC
>TRBD1|TRBV7-9|few|TRBJ2-5
CASSSSGTAFQETQYF
TGTGCCAGCAGCTCCTCAGGGACAGCCTTCCAAGAGACCCAGTACTTC
>NA|TRBV7-3|NA|TRBJ2-1
CASSPDIRDNEQFF
TGTGCCAGCAGTCCGGACATAAGGGACAATGAGCAGTTCTTC
>NA|TRBV6-4|NA|TRBJ1-1
CASSRDSLSTEAFF
TGTGCCAGCTCCCGGGACTCCCTGTCCACTGAAGCTTTCTTT
>TRBD1|TRBV30|NA|TRBJ1-1
CAYTQGGSRAFF
TGTGCCTACACCCAAGGGGGCTCTAGAGCTTTCTTT
>NA|TRBV7-2|few|TRBJ2-2
CASSLGRVGGGGELFF
TGTGCCAGCAGCTTAGGGCGGGTAGGCGGAGGCGGGGAGCTGTTTTTT
>TRBD2|TRBV27|few|TRBJ2-1
CASSLTSGAFNEQFF
TGTGCCAGCAGTCTTACTAGCGGGGCCTTCAATGAGCAGTTCTTC
>NA|TRBV5-1|few|TRBJ2-2
CASMRRSDTGELFF
TGCGCCAGCATGCGACGGAGCGACACCGGGGAGCTGTTTTTT
>TRBD1|TRBV5-8|NA|TRBJ1-5
CASSSDRGPQPQHF
TGTGCCAGCAGCTCCGACAGGGGGCCTCAGCCCCAGCATTTT
>TRBD1|TRBV10-3|NA|TRBJ2-7
CAISDPGQGASYEQYF
TGTGCCATCAGTGATCCCGGACAGGGGGCTTCCTACGAGCAGTACTTC
>TRBD2|TRBV9|NA|TRBJ2-7
CASSVGGRAGEQYF
TGTGCCAGCAGCGTAGGAGGGAGGGCCGGCGAGCAGTACTTC
>TRBD2|TRBV10-3|few|TRBJ2-3
CAISEAGADTQYF
TGTGCCATCAGTGAAGCGGGAGCAGATACGCAGTATTTT
>TRBD1|TRBV25-1|NA|TRBJ2-7
CASSDPGQINEQYF
TGTGCCAGCAGTGACCCGGGACAGATAAACGAGCAGTACTTC
>NA|TRBV6-5|NA|TRBJ1-1
CASHQGTVTEAFF
TGTGCCAGCCATCAGGGCACCGTCACTGAAGCTTTCTTT
>NA|TRBV28|few|TRBJ2-7
CASGRAGAYEQYF
TGTGCCAGCGGGAGGGCAGGGGCCTACGAGCAGTACTTC
>TRBD1|TRBV15|NA|TRBJ2-3
CATSARQGGRTDTQYF
TGTGCCACCAGCGCCAGACAGGGTGGACGCACAGATACGCAGTATTTT
>NA|TRBV29-1|NA|TRBJ2-3
CSAGSRTDTQYF
TGCAGCGCCGGGAGTAGGACAGATACGCAGTATTTT
>TRBD1|TRBV2|NA|TRBJ2-5
CASDGQGTLETQYF
TGTGCCAGCGACGGACAGGGGACACTAGAGACCCAGTACTTC
>NA|TRBV28|NA|TRBJ2-2
CASRGAGELFF
TGTGCCAGCCGAGGAGCCGGGGAGCTGTTTTTT
>NA|TRBV6-5|NA|TRBJ1-1
CASSYGGLDTEAFF
TGTGCCAGCAGTTACGGTGGGCTGGACACTGAAGCTTTCTTT